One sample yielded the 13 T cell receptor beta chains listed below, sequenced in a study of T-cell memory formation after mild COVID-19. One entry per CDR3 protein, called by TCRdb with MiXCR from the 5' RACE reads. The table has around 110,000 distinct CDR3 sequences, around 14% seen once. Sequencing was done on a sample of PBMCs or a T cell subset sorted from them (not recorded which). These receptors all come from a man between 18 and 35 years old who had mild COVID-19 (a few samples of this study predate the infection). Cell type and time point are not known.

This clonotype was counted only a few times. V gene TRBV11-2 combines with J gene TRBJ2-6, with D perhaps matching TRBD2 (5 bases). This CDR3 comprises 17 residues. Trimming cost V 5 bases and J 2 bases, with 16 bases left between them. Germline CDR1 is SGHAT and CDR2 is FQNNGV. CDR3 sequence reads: CASSAGGMGAGANVLTF. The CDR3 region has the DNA TGTGCCAGCAGCGCGGGTGGGATGGGCGCTGGGGCCAACGTCCTGACTTTC.

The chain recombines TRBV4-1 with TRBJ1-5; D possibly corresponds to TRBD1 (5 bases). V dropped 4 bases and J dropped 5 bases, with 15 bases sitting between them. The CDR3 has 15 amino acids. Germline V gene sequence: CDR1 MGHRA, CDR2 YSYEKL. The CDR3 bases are TGCGCCAGCAGCCCTAGTCGGGGGTCCCATCAGCCCCAGCATTTT. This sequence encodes CASSPSRGSHQPQHF.

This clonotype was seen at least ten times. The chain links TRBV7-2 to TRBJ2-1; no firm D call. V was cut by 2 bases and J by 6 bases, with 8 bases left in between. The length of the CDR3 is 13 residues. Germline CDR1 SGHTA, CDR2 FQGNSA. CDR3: CASSLITLNEQFF. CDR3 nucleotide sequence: TGTGCCAGCAGCTTAATCACCCTCAATGAGCAGTTCTTC.

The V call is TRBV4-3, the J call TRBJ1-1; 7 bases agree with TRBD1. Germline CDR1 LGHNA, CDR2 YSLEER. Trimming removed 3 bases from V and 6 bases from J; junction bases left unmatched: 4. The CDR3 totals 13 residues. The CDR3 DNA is TGCGCCAGCAGCCAGCGAGGGGGCTCTGAAGCTTTCTTT. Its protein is CASSQRGGSEAFF.

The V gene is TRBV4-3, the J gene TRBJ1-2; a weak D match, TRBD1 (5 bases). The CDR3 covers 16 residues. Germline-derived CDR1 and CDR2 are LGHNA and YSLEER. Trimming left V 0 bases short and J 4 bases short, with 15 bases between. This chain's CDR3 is CASSQDRDGLVYGYTF. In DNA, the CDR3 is TGCGCCAGCAGCCAAGATAGGGACGGGTTAGTCTATGGCTACACCTTC.

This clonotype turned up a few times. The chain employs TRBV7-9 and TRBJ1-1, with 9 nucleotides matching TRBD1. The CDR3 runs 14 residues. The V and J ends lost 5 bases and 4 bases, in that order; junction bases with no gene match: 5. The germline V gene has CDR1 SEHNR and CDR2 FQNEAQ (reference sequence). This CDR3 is CASSPATGGTEAFF. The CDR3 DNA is TGTGCCAGCAGCCCAGCGACAGGGGGCACTGAAGCTTTCTTT.

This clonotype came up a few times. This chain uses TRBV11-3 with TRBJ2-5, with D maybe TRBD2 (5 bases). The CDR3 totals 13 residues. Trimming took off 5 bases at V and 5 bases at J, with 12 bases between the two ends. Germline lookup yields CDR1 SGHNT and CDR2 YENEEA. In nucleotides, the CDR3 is TGTGCCAGCAGCCCCCGAGGGAAGGAGACCCAGTACTTC. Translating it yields CASSPRGKETQYF.

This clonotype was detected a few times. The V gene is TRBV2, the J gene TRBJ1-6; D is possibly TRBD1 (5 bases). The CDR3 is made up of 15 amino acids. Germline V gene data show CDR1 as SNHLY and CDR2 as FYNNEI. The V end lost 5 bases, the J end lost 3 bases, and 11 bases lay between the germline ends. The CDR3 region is CASSPRQFYNSPLHF. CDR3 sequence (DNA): TGTGCCAGCAGTCCGCGACAGTTCTATAATTCACCCCTCCACTTT.

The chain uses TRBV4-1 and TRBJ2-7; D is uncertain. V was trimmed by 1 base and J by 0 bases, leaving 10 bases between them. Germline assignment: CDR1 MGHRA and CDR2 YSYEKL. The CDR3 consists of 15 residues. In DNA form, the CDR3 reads TGCGCCAGCAGCCAAGGGGCAGCCTCCTCCTACGAGCAGTACGTC. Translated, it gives CASSQGAASSYEQYV.

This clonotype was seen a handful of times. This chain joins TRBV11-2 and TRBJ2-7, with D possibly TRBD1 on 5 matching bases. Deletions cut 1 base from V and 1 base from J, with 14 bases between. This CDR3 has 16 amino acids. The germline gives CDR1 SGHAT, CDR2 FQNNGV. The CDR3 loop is CASSLVPQGRSYEQYF. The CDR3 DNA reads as TGTGCCAGCAGCTTAGTTCCCCAGGGCAGATCCTACGAGCAGTACTTC.

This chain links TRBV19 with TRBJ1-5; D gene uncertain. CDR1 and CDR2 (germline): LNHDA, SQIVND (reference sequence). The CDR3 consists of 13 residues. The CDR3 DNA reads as TGTGCGCTCAGTGCGACACGCAATCAGCCCCAGCATTTT. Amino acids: CALSATRNQPQHF.

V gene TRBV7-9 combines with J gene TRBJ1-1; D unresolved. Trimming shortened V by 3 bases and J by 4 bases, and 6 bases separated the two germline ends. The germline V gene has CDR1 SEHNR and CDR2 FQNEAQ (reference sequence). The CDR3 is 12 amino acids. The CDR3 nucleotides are TGTGCCAGCAGCTTCCCGCCCACTGAAGCTTTCTTT. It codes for CASSFPPTEAFF.

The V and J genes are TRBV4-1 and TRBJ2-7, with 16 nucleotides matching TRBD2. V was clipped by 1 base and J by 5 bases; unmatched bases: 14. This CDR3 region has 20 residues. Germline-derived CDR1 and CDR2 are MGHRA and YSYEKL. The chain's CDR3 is CASSQGPSGLAGGQYDEQYF. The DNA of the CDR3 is TGCGCCAGCAGCCAAGGGCCCTCGGGACTAGCGGGGGGGCAGTACGACGAGCAGTACTTC.